This T cell receptor (beta chain) is from a study of blood T cell repertoires in COVID-19. V trimming: 0 bases; J trimming: 2 bases; junction bases outside the gene matches: 19. Germline V lookup: CDR1 LGHNA, CDR2 YNFKEQ. CDR3 length: 22 residues. Profiling relied on immunoSEQ multiplex PCR, and the TCRdb table lists in-frame clones only, not all of them. The sample includes 150,000 to 200,000 clones, about 86% seen only once; the top ten take approximately 0.88%. Sequenced input: peripheral blood. This chain joins TRBV4-2 and TRBJ2-2, with 9 positions matching TRBD2. The sequence was collected from a young woman who had recovered from COVID-19. The CDR3 sequence is CASSQDSHPVVIAGVNTGELFF. In nucleotides, the CDR3 is TGTGCCAGCAGCCAAGATTCCCATCCGGTTGTAATAGCGGGAGTAAACACCGGGGAGCTGTTTTTT.